Sequencing of this TCR beta chain was carried out in a study of response to subunit inactivated influenza vaccine. Overall study results and limits: The authors proposed limited new T cell recruitment per seasonal influenza vaccination.

Trimming took 8 bases from V and 2 from J, leaving 12 bases between them. The CDR3 totals 13 residues. In TCRdb, the RT-PCR reads were re-called with MiXCR into one record per CDR3 protein. Here the sample spans 300,000 to 350,000 distinct CDR3 sequences, approximately 23% being singletons. This clonotype was recorded many times. Antigen: not known. The source material was PBMCs from blood, sampled 21 months after vaccination. The gene calls are TRBV12-3 or TRBV12-4 and TRBJ1-2; tentative D call: TRBD1 (5 bases). This TCR was recovered from a man in his fifties or sixties who received an inactivated influenza vaccine. The CDR3 DNA is TGTGCCAGCTTAGCAGGGCCCAACTATGGCTACACCTTC. It is translated as CASLAGPNYGYTF.